This entry lists 19 T cell receptor beta chains sequenced from one sample in a study of metastatic and nonmetastatic thyroid tumors. Thyroid surgery had not been preceded by any treatment in any patient. TCRdb re-called the PCR reads with MiXCR. The data hold over 40,000 clones, with under 30% observed a single time. The sequenced material came from blood. The receptors originated from a male donor with papillary thyroid cancer or a benign thyroid nodule (not recorded which). Some clones in this sample may be carry-over from other donors' samples.

At least ten counts were recorded for this clone. The rearrangement uses TRBV11-2 and TRBJ2-5, with 9 positions matching TRBD1. V was clipped by 6 bases and J by 5 bases; unmatched bases: 7. Germline loops: CDR1 SGHAT, CDR2 FQNNGV. The CDR3 is 14 residues long. CDR3 bases: TGTGCCAGCAGGCTACAGGGGGCTAGGGAGACCCAGTACTTC. Protein product: CASRLQGARETQYF.

This clone was observed many times. The chain uses TRBV7-9 and TRBJ1-2; unclear D gene. Germline V gene data show CDR1 as SEHNR and CDR2 as FQNEAQ (reference sequence). The V and J ends lost 2 bases and 8 bases respectively, with 9 bases between them. The CDR3 extends over 12 amino acids. As DNA, the CDR3 is TGTGCCAGCAGCTTACTCAAGGACGGCTACACCTTC. Encoded protein: CASSLLKDGYTF.

Comments on this clone: One junction end does not reproduce the germline sequence, and a read error may be involved. The chain carries TRBV7-7 and TRBJ2-2, with 8 bases matching TRBD1. The germline gives CDR1 SSHAT, CDR2 FNYEAQ (reference sequence). The length of the CDR3 is 16 residues. CDR3 coding DNA: TGTGCTAGCAGAGCTCAATCTGGACAGGGCGGCGGGGAGCTGTTTTTT. Translating gives CASRAQSGQGGGELFF.

This clone showed up many times. The V and J genes are TRBV5-1 and TRBJ1-1; maybe TRBD1 (6 bases). Germline V gene data show CDR1 as SGHRS and CDR2 as YFSETQ. This CDR3 has 14 amino acids. The V end lost 0 bases, the J end lost 1 base, and 7 bases lay between the germline ends. CDR3 region: CASSLARGNTEAFF. The CDR3 DNA is TGCGCCAGCAGCTTGGCCAGGGGGAACACTGAAGCTTTCTTT.

This clone has a count of ten or more. This may be a read error: a much more frequent sequence differs by one nucleotide. This chain connects TRBV25-1 to TRBJ1-2; D ambiguous. V was cut by 5 bases and J by 8 bases, with 18 bases left in between. The CDR3 extends over 14 amino acids. The germline gives CDR1 MGHDK, CDR2 SYGVNS. Here the CDR3 DNA reads TGTGCCAGCAGTTTAGGATTTCGCAACGCGGGCTACACCTTC. This translates into CASSLGFRNAGYTF.

V is TRBV3-1 and J is TRBJ1-5, with D possibly being TRBD1 (5 bases). Germline V gene data show CDR1 as LGHDT and CDR2 as YNNKEL (reference sequence). The CDR3 has 17 residues. V lost 0 bases and J lost 4, with 16 bases in between. The DNA for the CDR3 is TGTGCCAGCAGCCAAGAACGTCCGGGACTGCCTAATCAGCCCCAGCATTTT. Translated: CASSQERPGLPNQPQHF. The full variable domain, its missing parts supplied by reference TRBV3-1 and TRBJ1-5, is DTAVSQTPKYLVTQMGNDKSIKCEQNLGHDTMYWYKQDSKKFLKIMFSYNNKELIINETVPNRFSPKSPDKAHLNLHINSLELGDSAVYFCASSQERPGLPNQPQHFGDGTRLSIL.

V usage is TRBV2 and J usage is TRBJ2-1, with a tentative D call TRBD2 (6 bases). Germline V gene sequence: CDR1 SNHLY, CDR2 FYNNEI. This CDR3 has 17 amino acids. V shed 0 bases and J shed 5 bases, with 17 bases lying between them. The CDR3 here is CASSEALLATGDNEQFF. CDR3 nucleotides: TGTGCCAGCAGTGAAGCGCTACTAGCCACCGGGGACAATGAGCAGTTCTTC.

This clone was recorded many times. The chain combines TRBV28 with TRBJ2-1; 7 nucleotides align to TRBD1. Germline V gives CDR1 MDHEN, CDR2 SYDVKM. The CDR3 sequence is 16 residues long. V was pared by 3 bases and J by 1 base, with 6 bases of the junction left unmatched. CDR3 coding DNA: TGTGCCAGCAGTTTCCCCACAGGGGTGTCCTACAATGAGCAGTTCTTC. It translates to CASSFPTGVSYNEQFF.

A few counts support this clone. The V gene is TRBV24-1, the J gene TRBJ1-1; D call uncertain. Trimming removed 5 bases at V and 1 base at J, with 4 bases between. From germline, CDR1 is KGHDR and CDR2 SFDVKD. The CDR3 is 12 amino acids. The CDR3 loop reads CATSAGNTEAFF. The DNA for the CDR3 is TGTGCCACCAGTGCGGGGAACACTGAAGCTTTCTTT.

This clone was seen many times. The chain joins TRBV10-2 to TRBJ2-5; 9 positions match TRBD2. V trimming: 4 bases; J trimming: 2 bases; junction bases outside the gene matches: 11. CDR3 length: 17 residues. Germline lookup yields CDR1 WSHSY and CDR2 SAAADI. The CDR3 spells CASSAPEIAGDQETQYF. The CDR3 nucleotides read TGCGCCAGCAGTGCCCCGGAGATAGCGGGAGATCAAGAGACCCAGTACTTC.

V usage is TRBV20-1 and J usage is TRBJ2-6; D gene uncertain. V lost 7 bases, J lost 0 bases, and 7 bases lay in between. Germline CDR1 reads DFQATT; CDR2 reads SNEGSKA (reference sequence). The CDR3 runs 13 residues. The CDR3 region is CSVQNSGANVLTF. The DNA of the CDR3 is TGCAGTGTTCAGAACTCTGGGGCCAACGTCCTGACTTTC.

This clone is judged medium-sized. The V gene is TRBV2, the J gene TRBJ2-2; no definite D call. The CDR3 spans 12 residues. CDR1 and CDR2 (germline): SNHLY, FYNNEI. Trimming left V 8 bases short and J 3 bases short, with 7 bases between. The chain's CDR3 is CASGTHTGELFF. The CDR3 DNA reads as TGTGCCAGCGGTACACACACCGGGGAGCTGTTTTTT.

This clone was detected many times. Given a much more abundant clone one base away, this may be a read error. The chain carries TRBV28 and TRBJ2-7; D is possibly TRBD2 (7 bases). The ends were cut back, 11 bases at V and 2 bases at J, with 25 bases in the middle. Germline lookup yields CDR1 MDHEN and CDR2 SYDVKM. The CDR3 spans 16 residues. In DNA, the CDR3 is TGTGCCCGCACCACGGCGGGGGCGGATGAAACCTACGAGCAGTACTTC. Encoded protein: CARTTAGADETYEQYF.

This clone was seen repeatedly, ten times or more. The rearrangement links TRBV6-1 to TRBJ2-2; the match to TRBD1 covers 7 bases. This CDR3 is 15 amino acids long. The J segment lost 4 bases and the V segment lost 5 bases, leaving 7 bases of the junction unmatched. Germline V gives CDR1 MNHNS, CDR2 SASEGT. DNA for the CDR3: TGTGCCAGCAGTTCCAGGGACAGAAGCACCGGGGAGCTGTTTTTT. It codes for CASSSRDRSTGELFF.

This clone has at least ten counts. This chain links TRBV30 with TRBJ2-1; tentative D call: TRBD2 (6 bases). The CDR3 length is 16 residues. V lost 1 base and J 6 bases, leaving 19 bases between the germline ends. CDR1 is GTSNPN, CDR2 SVGIG, per germline (reference sequence). CDR3 DNA: TGTGCCTGGAGTGCCATACTAGCCGCCCAGGGCAATGAGCAGTTCTTC. Translation: CAWSAILAAQGNEQFF.

This clone came up many times. This chain uses TRBV20-1 with TRBJ2-7; D perhaps matches TRBD1 (5 bases). The germline V and J ends were trimmed by 2 bases and 1 base, with 12 bases remaining between them. The CDR3 contains 14 residues. CDR1 is DFQATT, CDR2 SNEGSKA, per germline (reference sequence). The chain's CDR3 is CSARIPRESYEQYF. The CDR3 DNA reads as TGCAGTGCTAGAATTCCCAGGGAATCCTACGAGCAGTACTTC.

This rearrangement joins TRBV30 to TRBJ2-7; 9 nucleotides match TRBD2. Looked up from germline, CDR1 is GTSNPN and CDR2 is SVGIG (reference sequence). There are 14 residues in the CDR3. With 4 bases clipped from V and 5 bases from J, the junction kept 9 bases outside the gene matches. The CDR3 nucleotides are TGTGCCTGGACTCGGACTAGCGCCCTGGACGAGCAGTACTTC. Translating it yields CAWTRTSALDEQYF.

Many counts were recorded for this clone. Sequence at one end of the junction differs from germline and may be a read error. J is TRBJ1-3 and V is TRBV28; D not resolved. Germline CDR1 reads MDHEN; CDR2 reads SYDVKM. CDR3 length: 15 amino acids. The CDR3 is CASSSILLAGNTIHF. The CDR3 DNA is TGTGCCAGCAGTTCCATATTGCTGGCAGGAAACACCATACATTTT.

This clone was picked up many times. The J gene is TRBJ2-2, the V gene TRBV5-1, with 10 bases matching TRBD1. Germline-derived CDR1 and CDR2 are SGHRS and YFSETQ. Germline trimming cut 3 bases from V and 4 bases from J; bases unmatched to any gene: 0. There are 14 residues in the CDR3. CDR3 sequence reads: CASSWTGGTGELFF. The DNA for the CDR3 is TGCGCCAGCAGCTGGACAGGGGGCACCGGGGAGCTGTTTTTT.